The rows below give T cell receptor beta chains drawn from one sample of a study of T cells after yellow fever vaccination. TCRdb processed the 5' RACE reads anew with MiXCR; each CDR3 protein has one entry. The sample records about 74,000 distinct CDR3 sequences, more than 5.5% being singletons. Sequenced here: CD8+ T cells sorted from PBMCs, sampled 5 to 6 days after the first yellow fever vaccination. These receptors came from a man between 18 and 35 years old who received the YFV17D yellow fever vaccine. The CDR3 runs from the conserved cysteine through the conserved F or W. D genes are given only for firm matches. Size is stated for part of the rows, as once, few or many counts, or as a class when the clone is expanded.

.	TRBV5-6	.	TRBJ2-1	CASSLDSPNEQFF	TGTGCCAGCAGCTTGGACAGTCCCAATGAGCAGTTCTTC
many	TRBV6-4	TRBD2	TRBJ2-1	CASSDDSDRGGEQFF	TGTGCCAGCAGTGACGACTCCGATCGGGGGGGTGAGCAGTTCTTC
few	TRBV11-2	.	TRBJ2-3	CASGSSGATEDTQYF	TGTGCCAGCGGATCATCGGGGGCCACCGAAGATACGCAGTATTTT
many	TRBV27	.	TRBJ2-7	CASSLSGITYEQYF	TGTGCCAGCAGCCTTTCGGGGATCACCTACGAGCAGTACTTC
.	TRBV2	.	TRBJ1-2	CASSPGVGGPNYGYTF	TGTGCCAGCAGTCCGGGGGTAGGAGGGCCTAACTATGGCTACACCTTC
.	TRBV5-4	TRBD1	TRBJ2-7	CASSNRGNEQYF	TGTGCCAGCAGCAACAGGGGCAACGAGCAGTACTTC
many	TRBV4-3	TRBD1	TRBJ1-4	CASSQVYGTGENEKLFF	TGCGCCAGCAGCCAAGTTTATGGGACAGGCGAAAATGAAAAACTGTTTTTT
many	TRBV9	TRBD2	TRBJ2-5	CASSVGTSDKETQYF	TGTGCCAGCAGCGTAGGGACTAGCGATAAAGAGACCCAGTACTTC
.	TRBV4-3	.	TRBJ2-3	CASSPGAVKQTDTQYF	TGCGCCAGCAGCCCAGGGGCAGTAAAGCAAACAGATACGCAGTATTTT
few	TRBV5-5	TRBD1	TRBJ1-1	CASSLQGANTEAFF	TGTGCCAGCAGTCTACAGGGGGCGAACACTGAAGCTTTCTTT
.	TRBV7-9	.	TRBJ1-1	CASIDAREGTEAFF	TGTGCCAGCATCGACGCCAGGGAGGGAACTGAAGCTTTCTTT
.	TRBV7-9	.	TRBJ2-7	CASSSGTPFYEQYF	TGTGCCAGCAGCTCAGGGACCCCTTTCTACGAGCAGTACTTC
.	TRBV4-1	.	TRBJ2-1	CASSQGAGAASEYNEQFF	TGCGCCAGCAGCCAAGGGGCGGGGGCGGCTAGCGAGTACAATGAGCAGTTCTTC
many	TRBV6-1	.	TRBJ2-5	CASSPQGSQETQYF	TGTGCCAGCAGTCCTCAGGGATCCCAAGAGACCCAGTACTTC
.	TRBV7-9	.	TRBJ2-5	CASSFTGGGGQETQYF	TGTGCCAGCAGCTTCACTGGGGGCGGGGGCCAAGAGACCCAGTACTTC
many	TRBV7-2	.	TRBJ1-1	CASSFSIRGQGEAFF	TGTGCCAGCAGCTTTTCCATCCGCGGCCAGGGGGAAGCTTTCTTT
few	TRBV7-9	.	TRBJ1-1	CASSLPTGNTEAFF	TGTGCCAGCAGCTTACCAACAGGGAACACTGAAGCTTTCTTT
.	TRBV4-1	TRBD1	TRBJ2-7	CASSQWTGGYEQYF	TGCGCCAGCAGCCAATGGACAGGGGGCTACGAGCAGTACTTC
many	TRBV18	TRBD1	TRBJ2-3	CASSTGGRFTDTQYF	TGTGCCAGCTCCACAGGGGGCCGCTTCACAGATACGCAGTATTTT
many	TRBV28	TRBD1	TRBJ1-2	CASTNWTGGSYGYTF	TGTGCCAGCACCAACTGGACAGGGGGGAGCTATGGCTACACCTTC
few	TRBV5-1	TRBD2	TRBJ2-3	CASSLARGGRDTQYF	TGCGCCAGCAGCTTGGCGCGGGGGGGCAGAGATACGCAGTATTTT
many	TRBV9	TRBD1	TRBJ2-7	CAREGDSYGYYEQYF	TGTGCCAGGGAAGGGGACAGCTATGGATACTACGAGCAGTACTTC
.	TRBV5-6	.	TRBJ1-6	CASSFYSAGAAGNSPLHF	TGTGCCAGCAGCTTCTACAGCGCGGGGGCTGCGGGGAATTCACCCCTCCACTTT
many	TRBV11-2	TRBD2	TRBJ2-5	CASSPGVLAGGVPETQYF	TGTGCCAGCAGCCCTGGGGTGTTAGCGGGGGGGGTACCGGAGACCCAGTACTTC
.	TRBV7-9	.	TRBJ1-2	CASSLPGDYGYTF	TGTGCCAGCAGCCTCCCCGGGGACTATGGCTACACCTTC
.	TRBV12-3/TRBV12-4	TRBD2	TRBJ2-6	CALSQTSGGTSGANVLTF	TGTGCCCTCAGTCAGACTAGCGGGGGAACCTCTGGGGCCAACGTCCTGACTTTC
.	TRBV29-1	.	TRBJ2-2	CSVALVVTGELFF	TGCAGCGTGGCGTTGGTGGTCACCGGGGAGCTGTTTTTT
.	TRBV19	.	TRBJ2-2	CASSLTAPGELFF	TGTGCCAGTAGTCTCACCGCCCCCGGGGAGCTGTTTTTT
many	TRBV7-6	.	TRBJ1-2	CASTYEAGYTF	TGTGCCAGCACCTATGAGGCTGGCTACACCTTC
.	TRBV3-1	.	TRBJ2-1	CASCHPAWLPTSYNEQFF	TGTGCCAGCTGCCACCCAGCTTGGCTACCAACATCCTACAATGAGCAGTTCTTC
.	TRBV12-3/TRBV12-4	.	TRBJ2-2	CASSHGGTLNTGELFF	TGTGCCAGCAGTCATGGCGGGACCCTTAACACCGGGGAGCTGTTTTTT
.	TRBV5-1	.	TRBJ1-2	CASSLIGRSYGYTF	TGCGCCAGCAGCTTGATAGGGCGGTCCTATGGCTACACCTTC
few	TRBV6-5	.	TRBJ2-5	CASSYSGPPQYF	TGTGCCAGCAGTTACTCGGGGCCGCCCCAGTACTTC
many	TRBV21-1	.	TRBJ1-4	CASTPGEGTANEKLFF	TGTGCCAGCACCCCCGGCGAGGGGACAGCTAATGAAAAACTGTTTTTT
many	TRBV4-2	.	TRBJ2-7	CASSPDSAYEQYF	TGTGCCAGCAGCCCAGACTCGGCTTACGAGCAGTACTTC
many	TRBV5-1	TRBD1	TRBJ2-7	CASSFDRGDYEQYF	TGCGCCAGCAGCTTTGACAGGGGTGACTACGAGCAGTACTTC
few	TRBV5-6	.	TRBJ1-5	CASSPGLGPPQHF	TGTGCCAGCAGCCCGGGGCTCGGGCCGCCCCAGCATTTT
many	TRBV4-2	TRBD2	TRBJ2-5	CASSQDSGGAETQYF	TGTGCCAGCAGCCAAGATAGCGGGGGGGCCGAGACCCAGTACTTC
many	TRBV27	.	TRBJ1-5	CASSLLFFYSNQPQHF	TGTGCCAGCAGTTTACTTTTTTTCTATAGCAATCAGCCCCAGCATTTT
few	TRBV19	TRBD1	TRBJ2-1	CASSMMGTGGNEQFF	TGTGCCAGTAGTATGATGGGTACAGGGGGCAATGAGCAGTTCTTC
many	TRBV4-1	.	TRBJ1-1	CASSQVEGQIMNTEAFF	TGCGCCAGCAGCCAAGTGGAAGGACAGATAATGAACACTGAAGCTTTCTTT
.	TRBV12-5	TRBD1	TRBJ1-1	CASGFGTGITEAFF	TGTGCTAGTGGTTTTGGGACAGGGATCACTGAAGCTTTCTTT
.	TRBV7-9	TRBD1	TRBJ1-1	CASSLTGGPEAFF	TGTGCCAGCAGCCTAACAGGGGGGCCTGAAGCTTTCTTT
.	TRBV25-1	.	TRBJ1-3	CASSEFSGSAGNTIYF	TGTGCCAGCAGTGAATTTTCGGGGTCGGCCGGAAACACCATATATTTT
few	TRBV4-1	.	TRBJ2-5	CASSHSGWETQYF	TGCGCCAGCAGCCACAGCGGGTGGGAGACCCAGTACTTC
many	TRBV29-1	TRBD2	TRBJ2-3	CSASSGGIRADTQYF	TGCAGCGCAAGTAGCGGGGGCATCAGAGCAGATACGCAGTATTTT
.	TRBV6-5	.	TRBJ1-1	CASSYSARGAGAFF	TGTGCCAGCAGTTACTCAGCGAGAGGGGCTGGTGCTTTCTTT
few	TRBV4-1	TRBD2	TRBJ2-3	CASSQVLGLAGRGDTQYF	TGCGCCAGCAGCCAAGTTCTAGGACTAGCGGGGCGGGGAGATACGCAGTATTTT
few	TRBV5-1	.	TRBJ2-2	CASSYDTGHTGELFF	TGCGCCAGCAGCTACGACACGGGACACACCGGGGAGCTGTTTTTT
many	TRBV29-1	TRBD2	TRBJ2-1	CSGGLAGFSYNEQFF	TGCAGCGGCGGACTAGCGGGTTTCTCCTACAATGAGCAGTTCTTC
many	TRBV4-3	.	TRBJ2-6	CASSQVRETGANVLTF	TGCGCCAGCAGCCAAGTGAGGGAAACAGGGGCCAACGTCCTGACTTTC
many	TRBV29-1	.	TRBJ2-5	CSVADTRVLTQYF	TGCAGCGTTGCCGATACCCGGGTGCTGACCCAGTACTTC
few	TRBV2	.	TRBJ1-4	CASRVGTDEKLFF	TGTGCCAGCAGGGTTGGGACGGATGAAAAACTGTTTTTT
few	TRBV7-9	.	TRBJ2-1	CASSPRGIPYNEQFF	TGTGCCAGCAGCCCCCGGGGGATACCATACAATGAGCAGTTCTTC